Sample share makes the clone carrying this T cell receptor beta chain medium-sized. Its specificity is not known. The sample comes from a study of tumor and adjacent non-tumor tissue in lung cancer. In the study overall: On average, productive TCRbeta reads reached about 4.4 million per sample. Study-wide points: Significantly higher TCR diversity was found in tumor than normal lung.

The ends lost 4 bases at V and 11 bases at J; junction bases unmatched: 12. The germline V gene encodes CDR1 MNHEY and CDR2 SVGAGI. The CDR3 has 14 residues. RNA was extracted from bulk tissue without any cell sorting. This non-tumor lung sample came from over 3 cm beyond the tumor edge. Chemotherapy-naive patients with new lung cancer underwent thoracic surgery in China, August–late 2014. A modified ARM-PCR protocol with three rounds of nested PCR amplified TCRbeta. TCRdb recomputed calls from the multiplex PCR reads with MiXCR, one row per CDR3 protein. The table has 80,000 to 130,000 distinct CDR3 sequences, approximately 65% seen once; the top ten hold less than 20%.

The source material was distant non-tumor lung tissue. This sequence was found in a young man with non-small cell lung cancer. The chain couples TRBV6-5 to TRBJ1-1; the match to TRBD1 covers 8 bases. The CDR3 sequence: CASSSQNLQGVAFF. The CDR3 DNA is TGTGCCAGCAGTTCACAAAACCTACAGGGGGTGGCTTTCTTT.